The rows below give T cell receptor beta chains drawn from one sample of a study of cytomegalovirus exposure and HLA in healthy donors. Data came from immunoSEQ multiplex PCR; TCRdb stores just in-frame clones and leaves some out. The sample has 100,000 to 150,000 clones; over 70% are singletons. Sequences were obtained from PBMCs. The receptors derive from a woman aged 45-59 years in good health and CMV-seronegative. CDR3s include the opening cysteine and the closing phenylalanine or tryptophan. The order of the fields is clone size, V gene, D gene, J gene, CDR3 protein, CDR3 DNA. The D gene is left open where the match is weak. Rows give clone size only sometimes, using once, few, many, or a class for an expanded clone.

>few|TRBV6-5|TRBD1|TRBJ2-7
CASSLTGGRYEQYF
TGTGCCAGCAGTCTCACAGGGGGCAGATACGAGCAGTACTTC
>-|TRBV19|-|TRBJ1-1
CASSISSANTEAFF
TGTGCCAGTAGTATATCCAGTGCTAACACTGAAGCTTTCTTT
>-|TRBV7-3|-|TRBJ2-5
CASSPGTIQETQYF
TGTGCCAGCAGCCCCGGGACAATCCAAGAGACCCAGTACTTC
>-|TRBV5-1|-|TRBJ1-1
CASSPGPGSTEAFF
TGCGCCAGCAGCCCAGGGCCGGGCTCGACTGAAGCTTTCTTT
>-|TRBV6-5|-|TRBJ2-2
CASSFDPGQLFF
TGTGCCAGCAGTTTTGATCCGGGTCAGCTGTTTTTT
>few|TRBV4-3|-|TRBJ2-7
CASSQDWGGLSYEQYF
TGCGCCAGCAGCCAAGATTGGGGTGGACTATCCTACGAGCAGTACTTC
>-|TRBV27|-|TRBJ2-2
CASSSSRAGGELFF
TGTGCCAGCAGTTCCAGCCGGGCGGGCGGGGAGCTGTTTTTT
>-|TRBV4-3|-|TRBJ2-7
CASSQGGSRSSYEQYF
TGCGCCAGCAGCCAAGGCGGCAGCCGGAGCTCCTACGAGCAGTACTTC
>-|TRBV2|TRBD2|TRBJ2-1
CASLAGEHSYNEQFF
TGTGCCAGTCTAGCGGGGGAGCACTCCTACAATGAGCAGTTCTTC
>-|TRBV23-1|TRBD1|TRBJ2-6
CASSGQAKGSGANVLTF
TGCGCCAGCAGCGGACAGGCGAAGGGCTCTGGGGCCAACGTCCTGACTTTC
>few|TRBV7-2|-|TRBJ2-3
CASSFNSRGTQYF
TGTGCCAGCAGCTTCAATAGTAGGGGTACGCAGTATTTT
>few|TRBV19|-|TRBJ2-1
CASSIWGGNEQFF
TGTGCCAGTAGTATCTGGGGCGGCAATGAGCAGTTCTTC
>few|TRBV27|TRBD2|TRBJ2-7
CASSLISRLAGDEQYF
TGTGCCAGCAGTTTAATCTCTCGACTAGCGGGAGACGAGCAGTACTTC
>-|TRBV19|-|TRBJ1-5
CASSIGSGGWQPQHF
TGTGCCAGTAGTATAGGGTCGGGGGGCTGGCAGCCCCAGCATTTT
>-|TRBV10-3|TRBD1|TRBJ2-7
CAISGFWPSPGQDYEQYF
TGTGCCATCAGCGGATTTTGGCCCTCGCCGGGACAGGATTACGAGCAGTACTTC
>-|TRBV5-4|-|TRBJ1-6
CASSLDPRGNSPLHF
TGTGCCAGCAGCTTGGACCCCAGGGGAAATTCACCCCTCCACTTT
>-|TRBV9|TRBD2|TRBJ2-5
CASSVDLAENQETHYF
TGTGCCAGCAGCGTAGACCTAGCGGAAAATCAAGAGACCCACTACTTC
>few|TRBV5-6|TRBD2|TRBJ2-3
CASSLAASGTPVHF
TGTGCCAGCAGCTTGGCCGCTAGCGGGACGCCCGTGCATTTT
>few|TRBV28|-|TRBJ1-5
CASSFPIAGGQPQHF
TGTGCCAGCAGTTTCCCCATCGCCGGGGGTCAGCCCCAGCATTTT
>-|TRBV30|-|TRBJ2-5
CAWSAGSAQYF
TGTGCCTGGAGTGCAGGGTCGGCCCAGTACTTC
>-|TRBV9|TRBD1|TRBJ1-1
CASSPWTGGNTEAFF
TGTGCCAGCAGCCCCTGGACAGGGGGGAACACTGAAGCTTTCTTT
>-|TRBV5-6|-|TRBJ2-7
CASSGGRGNEQYF
TGTGCCAGCAGCGGGGGTAGGGGGAACGAGCAGTACTTC
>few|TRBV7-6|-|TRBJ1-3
CASSLVGGSGNTIYF
TGTGCCAGCAGCTTAGTAGGGGGCTCTGGAAACACCATATATTTT
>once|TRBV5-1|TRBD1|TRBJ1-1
CASSSTGGNTEAFF
TGCGCCAGCAGCAGTACAGGGGGGAACACTGAAGCTTTCTTT
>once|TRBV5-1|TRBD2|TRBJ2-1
CASSLARGSLYNEQFF
TGCGCCAGCAGCTTGGCCCGCGGGAGTCTCTACAATGAGCAGTTCTTC
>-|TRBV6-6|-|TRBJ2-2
CASSYRGPTGELFF
TGTGCCAGCAGTTACAGAGGTCCCACCGGGGAGCTGTTTTTT
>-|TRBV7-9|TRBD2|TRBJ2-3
CASSLVAGGPDTQYF
TGTGCCAGCAGCTTAGTAGCGGGAGGGCCAGATACGCAGTATTTT
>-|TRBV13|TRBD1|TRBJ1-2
CASSSPRGRGNNYGYTF
TGTGCCAGCAGCTCCCCCAGGGGGCGAGGGAACAACTATGGCTACACCTTC
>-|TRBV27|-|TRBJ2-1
CASSYGSSSYNEQFF
TGTGCCAGCAGCTACGGGAGTAGCTCCTACAATGAGCAGTTCTTC
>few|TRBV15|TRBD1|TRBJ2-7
CATRLGTGTEQYF
TGTGCCACCAGACTCGGGACAGGGACCGAGCAGTACTTC
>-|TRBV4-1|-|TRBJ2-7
CASSQVVDSSYEQYF
TGCGCCAGCAGCCAAGTGGTGGACAGCTCCTACGAGCAGTACTTC
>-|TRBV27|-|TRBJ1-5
CASRAQGSNQPQHF
TGTGCCAGCAGAGCCCAGGGTAGCAATCAGCCCCAGCATTTT
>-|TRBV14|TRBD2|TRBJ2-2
CASSQDPYLAGAGELFF
TGTGCCAGCAGCCAAGATCCCTACCTAGCGGGTGCCGGGGAGCTGTTTTTT
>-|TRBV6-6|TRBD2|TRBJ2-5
CASSYQRGREGETQYF
TGTGCCAGCAGTTACCAGCGGGGGCGGGAGGGGGAGACTCAGTACTTC
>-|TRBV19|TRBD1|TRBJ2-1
CASSMGTGWIALSSYNEQFF
TGTGCCAGTAGTATGGGGACAGGGTGGATAGCGCTTAGCTCCTACAATGAGCAGTTCTTC